One T cell receptor beta chain is described in this entry. Measured with immunoSEQ multiplex PCR; TCRdb has only the in-frame clones, and not every one. The profile shows around 130,000 clones, about 86% of them singletons. Recruits, aged roughly 18 to 90 years, lived in 24 US areas. Grouping used clinical history reported by participants in a survey and questionnaire. This record comes from a study of blood T cell repertoires in COVID-19. In the study overall: The samples span acute and convalescent COVID-19 from the United States, Italy and Spain.

The sample was PBMCs or T cells enriched from blood (not recorded which). The source of this sequence is a woman aged 50 to 60 who had recovered from COVID-19.

The CDR3 DNA reads TGCGCCAGCAGCCAAGATCGCACTCGGGGCGAGCAGTACTTC. The encoded protein is CASSQDRTRGEQYF. The J gene is TRBJ2-7, the V gene TRBV4-1; perhaps TRBD2 as D (5 bases). In germline, CDR1 is MGHRA, CDR2 YSYEKL. Trimming pared 0 bases from V and 6 bases from J, leaving 12 bases between. The CDR3 runs to 14 residues.